This T cell receptor (beta chain) was found in a study of blood T cell repertoires in COVID-19. Germline values: CDR1 SGHRS, CDR2 YFSETQ. This CDR3 is 16 amino acids long. With V trimmed by 3 bases and J by 5 bases, 9 bases remained unmatched. Clones were read by immunoSEQ multiplex PCR, and TCRdb kept only the in-frame ones, dropping some. The data show roughly 400,000 clones, about nine tenths seen once. This sequence was found in a woman between 40 and 55 years old who had been exposed to COVID-19. The chain combines TRBV5-1 with TRBJ2-3; 10 bases line up with TRBD2. The sequenced material came from PBMCs or T cells enriched from blood (not recorded which). CDR3 residues: CASSSDSGGPGDTQYF. CDR3 nucleotides: TGCGCCAGCAGCTCTGATAGCGGGGGGCCTGGAGATACGCAGTATTTT.